This T cell receptor (beta chain) was observed in a study of T cell repertoires in cytomegalovirus infection (dated by TCRdb to about 2019). About the full investigation: Donor HLA type was relevant to the analysis, as public TCR beta signatures indicated carriage of CMV infection together with the matching HLA type. Beyond this particular receptor, the publication reports: Carriers of CMV infection plus the relevant HLA type were discriminated by the cumulative frequency of public TCR beta family members in the study cohort and in an independent approximately 400-donor cohort. In the ex vivo response, HLA-C-restricted CMV-specific TCR beta clonotypes were dominant, and in two of eight donors the single most frequent clonotype came from this HLA-C-restricted group.

Sequencing relied on an Illumina HiSeq 1500. TCRdb applied fastp at Q25 and MiXCR to the public reads, then kept only in-frame beta chains. Rows are combined by CDR3 protein, so each entry shows the most common genes and DNA. In this sample the table shows approximately 630,000 distinct CDR3 sequences, more than 20% of which occur a single time. The top ten hold 6.5% to 10% of the sample. Regarding this clonotype: The antigen it binds to is not known. Nothing much larger sits one base from this clone, and base qualities are not available.

Spanning cysteine to phenylalanine, the CDR3 consists of 15 amino acids. Only the CDR3 part of the read is kept: 45 bases, read in frame from the first base. V and J lose 5 bases and 0 bases, and a span of 12 bases separates them. CDR1 and CDR2, looked up from the germline V gene, are SGHVS and FNYEAQ. The source material was CD8+ T cells from PBMCs. This TCR was recovered from a human donor in good health (CMV status not recorded). Some clones in this sample may be carry-over from other donors' samples. The rearrangement joined TRBV7-6 to TRBJ2-3, and the D gene may be TRBD1, 6 bases matching. The sequenced DNA: TGTGCCAGCAGCCCCCAGGGGACAAGCACAGATACGCAGTATTTT. This is translated as CASSPQGTSTDTQYF.